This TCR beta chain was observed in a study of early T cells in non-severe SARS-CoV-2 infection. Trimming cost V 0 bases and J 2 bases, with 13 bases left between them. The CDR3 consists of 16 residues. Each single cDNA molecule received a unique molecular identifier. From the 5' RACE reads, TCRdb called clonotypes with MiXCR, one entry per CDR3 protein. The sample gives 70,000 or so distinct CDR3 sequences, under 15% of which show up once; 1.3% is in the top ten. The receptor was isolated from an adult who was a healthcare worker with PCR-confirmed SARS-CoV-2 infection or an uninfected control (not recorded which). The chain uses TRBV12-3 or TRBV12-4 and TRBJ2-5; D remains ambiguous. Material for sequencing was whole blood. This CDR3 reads CASSLASNRVQETQYF. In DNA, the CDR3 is TGTGCCAGCAGTTTAGCGTCGAATAGGGTACAAGAGACCCAGTACTTC.